This T cell receptor (beta chain) was retrieved from a study of blood T cell repertoires in COVID-19. Study in general: Sites in the United States, Italy and Spain provided acute and convalescent COVID-19 samples.

The CDR3 totals 15 residues. Germline V gene data show CDR1 as SGHNT and CDR2 as YYREEE (reference sequence). Trimming pared 0 bases from V and 4 bases from J, leaving 14 bases between. Grouping used clinical history reported by participants in a survey and questionnaire. In the source study's methods: Using reference gene primer amplification, nucleated cell counts were estimated. The assay was immunoSEQ multiplex PCR, and TCRdb's table has in-frame clones only and misses some. V, J and clone size were drawn from that table, and D and trimming were deduced from the DNA. There are 280,000 or so clones in the sample; approximately 88% occur only once, and 6% to 6.5% lies in the top ten.

V and J are TRBV5-4 and TRBJ2-7, with a weak D call TRBD2 (5 bases). Source material: PBMCs or T cells enriched from blood (not recorded which). The clonotype comes from a woman in her forties who had recovered from COVID-19. CDR3 residues: CASSLGPAEAYEQYF. In DNA form, the CDR3 reads TGTGCCAGCAGCTTGGGGCCGGCGGAGGCATACGAGCAGTACTTC. The whole variable domain, remainder taken from reference TRBV5-4 and TRBJ2-7, is ETGVTQSPTHLIKTRGQQVTLRCSSQSGHNTVSWYQQALGQGPQFIFQYYREEENGRGNFPPRFSGLQFPNYSSELNVNALELDDSALYLCASSLGPAEAYEQYFGPGTRLTVT.